This is a list of T cell receptor beta chains from one sample in a study of spatial heterogeneity in lung cancer. TCRdb itself ran the 5' RACE reads through MiXCR, one entry per CDR3 protein. The profile shows approximately 15,000 distinct CDR3 sequences, 4.7% of them singletons. The specimen was lung tumor tissue, collected at surgery. Receptors were obtained from a female donor with early-stage non-small cell lung cancer. Both conserved end residues are part of each CDR3. Each record gives: J gene, V gene, CDR3 protein.

>TRBJ2-1|TRBV3-1
CASSIMPGGTYNEQFF
>TRBJ1-6|TRBV11-2
CASSTTGNSPLHF
>TRBJ2-7|TRBV28
CASRNTGRGQYF
>TRBJ2-1|TRBV5-4
CASSPRQGAHNEQFF
>TRBJ1-2|TRBV9
CASSVDFYGYTF
>TRBJ1-1|TRBV11-2
CASSLDISTFKAFF
>TRBJ2-3|TRBV27
CASNRDPPHTDTQYF
>TRBJ1-4|TRBV11-2
CASSSEWDKGEKLFF
>TRBJ2-1|TRBV6-2/TRBV6-3
CASSPQAGGRYNEQFF
>TRBJ1-2|TRBV4-1
CASSQGDASKYGYTF
>TRBJ2-6|TRBV5-4
CASSLGNSGANVLTF
>TRBJ1-1|TRBV6-5
CASSTLSPDTTEAFF
>TRBJ1-3|TRBV29-1
CSVGGGAGNTIYF
>TRBJ2-5|TRBV13
CASSLGTSGGAEGQETQYF
>TRBJ2-2|TRBV5-4
CASSLTGKYTGELFF
>TRBJ2-1|TRBV7-2
CASSSRLRSYNEQFF
>TRBJ2-1|TRBV6-1
CASRAGTSGLNEQFF
>TRBJ1-2|TRBV29-1
CSVPPGRNYGYTF
>TRBJ1-5|TRBV11-2
CASSLWGSNQPQHF
>TRBJ2-1|TRBV2
CASEALAGLYNEQFF
>TRBJ1-4|TRBV11-3
CASSSGQGDEKLFF
>TRBJ2-2|TRBV6-5
CASSFSTGLAELFF
>TRBJ1-6|TRBV5-1
CASSLAGSYNSPLHF
>TRBJ1-6|TRBV18
CASSPGGQGFSPLHF
>TRBJ2-3|TRBV5-1
CASSWEGVPTDTQYF
>TRBJ1-2|TRBV5-1
CASSSLGANYGYTF
>TRBJ2-7|TRBV6-6
CASRGTGPTEQYF
>TRBJ2-7|TRBV12-5
CASGLVRVLSGGLSSYEQYF
>TRBJ2-5|TRBV7-2
CASSSGTGVGETQYF
>TRBJ2-1|TRBV11-2
CASSLGQGAYEQFF
>TRBJ2-5|TRBV6-2/TRBV6-3
CASSSGGAEGGETQYF
>TRBJ1-6|TRBV10-2
CASRPESSYNSPLHF
>TRBJ2-6|TRBV7-9
CASLEGGANVLTF
>TRBJ2-1|TRBV9
CASSTLGDRNNEQFF
>TRBJ2-2|TRBV5-1
CASSQGTVHGELFF
>TRBJ2-1|TRBV5-1
CASSTVGTGGNEQFF
>TRBJ2-2|TRBV11-2
CASSLGGGGTVELFF
>TRBJ1-2|TRBV5-6
CASSRGAHRGYTF
>TRBJ2-1|TRBV21-1
CASSKGDIGSSTSGRAEQFF
>TRBJ2-3|TRBV20-1
CSARILAGVNTQYF
>TRBJ2-3|TRBV6-2/TRBV6-3
CASRPAQRGPLYF
>TRBJ1-1|TRBV6-5
CASSYTWLASRAQGSAFF
>TRBJ2-7|TRBV28
CASSILGHKTSYEQYF
>TRBJ1-2|TRBV7-2
CASSRSGPWTNYGYTF
>TRBJ2-3|TRBV11-2
CASSPKWGGTNTDTQYF
>TRBJ2-7|TRBV28
CASSLGVGGSWEQYF
>TRBJ2-3|TRBV7-8
CASSLGRTSGADTQYF
>TRBJ2-3|TRBV3-1
CASSQAGRDRDTQYF
>TRBJ1-5|TRBV28
CASRLKSQPQHF